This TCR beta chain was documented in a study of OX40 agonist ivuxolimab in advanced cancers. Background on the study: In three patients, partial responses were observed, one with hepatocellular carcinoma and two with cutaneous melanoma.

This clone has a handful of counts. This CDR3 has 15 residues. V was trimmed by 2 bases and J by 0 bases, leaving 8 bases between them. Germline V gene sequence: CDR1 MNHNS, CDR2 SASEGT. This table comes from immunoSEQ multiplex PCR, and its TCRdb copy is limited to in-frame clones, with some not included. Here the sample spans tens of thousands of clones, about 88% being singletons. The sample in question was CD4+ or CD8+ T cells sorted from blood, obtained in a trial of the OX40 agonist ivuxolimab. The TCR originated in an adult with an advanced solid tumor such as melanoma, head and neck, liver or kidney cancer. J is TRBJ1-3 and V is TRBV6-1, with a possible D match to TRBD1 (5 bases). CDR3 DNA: TGTGCCAGCAGTGAAACAGGTGCCTCTGGAAACACCATATATTTT. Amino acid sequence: CASSETGASGNTIYF.